This entry lists 14 T cell receptor beta chains sequenced from one sample in a study of cytomegalovirus exposure and HLA in healthy donors. The table came from immunoSEQ multiplex PCR; TCRdb's copy has only in-frame clones and leaves some out. The repertoire holds tens of thousands of clones, with 95% to 97% as singletons. Input material: PBMCs. The source is a man younger than 35 in good health and CMV-seronegative.

This chain's CDR3 is CASSLVDGDNEQFF. The CDR3 nucleotides are TGTGCCAGCAGCTTGGTAGACGGAGACAATGAGCAGTTCTTC. The V call is TRBV5-4, the J call TRBJ2-1; D ambiguous. Trimming stripped 0 bases from V and 5 bases from J, with 9 bases between. Germline lookup yields CDR1 SGHNT and CDR2 YYREEE (reference sequence). This CDR3 region has 14 residues.

For the CDR3, the DNA is TGTGCCAGTGCCTTTGGCAGGAAAAACACTGAAGCTTTCTTT. Encoded protein: CASAFGRKNTEAFF. The chain couples TRBV5-4 to TRBJ1-1; D is unclear. Germline V lookup: CDR1 SGHNT, CDR2 YYREEE (reference sequence). The CDR3 extends over 14 amino acids. V shed 8 bases and J shed 2 bases, with 16 bases lying between them. Full variable domain (outside the CDR3, taken from reference TRBV5-4 and TRBJ1-1): ETGVTQSPTHLIKTRGQQVTLRCSSQSGHNTVSWYQQALGQGPQFIFQYYREEENGRGNFPPRFSGLQFPNYSSELNVNALELDDSALYLCASAFGRKNTEAFFGQGTRLTVV.

The genes are TRBV6-5 and TRBJ1-5; no definite D call. Trimming cost V 0 bases and J 5 bases, with 8 bases left between them. This CDR3 is built from 14 residues. The V gene's germline CDR1 is MNHEY and CDR2 SVGAGI. The CDR3 nucleotides read TGTGCCAGCAGTTACTCCAGGTTTCATCAGCCCCAGCATTTT. Protein sequence: CASSYSRFHQPQHF.

This rearrangement joins TRBV6-5 to TRBJ1-5, with D hard to call. With 5 bases removed from V and 8 bases from J, the gap between germline ends came to 7 bases. CDR1 and CDR2 (germline): MNHEY, SVGAGI. The CDR3 runs 11 residues. CDR3 nucleotides: TGTGCCAGCAGTAGAGATGAGCCCCAGCATTTT. Translation: CASSRDEPQHF.

The chain carries TRBV4-1 and TRBJ2-7; 9 bases agree with TRBD1. The CDR3 is 16 amino acids. Germline V lookup: CDR1 MGHRA, CDR2 YSYEKL. V dropped 3 bases and J dropped 6; count of bases not matched to a gene: 12. The CDR3 spells CASSQAGTGKTSEQYF. In nucleotides, the CDR3 is TGCGCCAGCAGCCAGGCCGGGACAGGGAAGACGTCCGAGCAGTACTTC.

This chain joins TRBV14 and TRBJ1-6, with a possible D match to TRBD1 (5 bases). This CDR3 contains 14 residues. V was shortened by 2 bases and J by 6 bases, with 8 bases between the two germline ends. Germline values: CDR1 SGHDN, CDR2 FVKESK. The CDR3 bases are TGTGCCAGCAGCCAATTCGGGGGTAATTCACCCCTCCACTTT. Its translation is CASSQFGGNSPLHF.

V is TRBV2 and J is TRBJ2-2, with 7 bases that match TRBD1. Germline values: CDR1 SNHLY, CDR2 FYNNEI. The ends lost 7 bases at V and 5 bases at J; junction bases unmatched: 4. The CDR3 has 13 amino acids. As DNA, the CDR3 is TGTGCCAGCACAGGGGGATGGACCGGGGAGCTGTTTTTT. Its protein product is CASTGGWTGELFF.

CDR3 nucleotides: TGTGCCAGCAGCTTGGACAGGAGCGAGACCCAGTACTTC. Translation: CASSLDRSETQYF. The V and J genes are TRBV5-4 and TRBJ2-5, with D tentatively TRBD1 (5 bases). V was shortened by 0 bases and J by 5 bases, with 8 bases between the two germline ends. The CDR3 totals 13 residues. Germline loops: CDR1 SGHNT, CDR2 YYREEE (reference sequence).

V usage is TRBV7-9 and J usage is TRBJ1-3, with a tentative D call TRBD1 (5 bases). Looked up from germline, CDR1 is SEHNR and CDR2 is FQNEAQ (reference sequence). The V and J ends lost 6 bases and 0 bases respectively, with 9 bases between them. This CDR3 region has 14 residues. The CDR3 DNA is TGTGCCAGCAGGGCAGGGCTCTCTGGAAACACCATATATTTT. Translating it yields CASRAGLSGNTIYF.

V gene TRBV19 combines with J gene TRBJ1-5, with D possibly matching TRBD1 (6 bases). The germline CDR1 and CDR2 sequences are LNHDA and SQIVND (reference sequence). The V and J ends lost 6 bases and 0 bases respectively, with 18 bases between them. The CDR3 consists of 17 residues. The CDR3 sequence: CASSRDTSSVSNQPQHF. Here the CDR3 DNA reads TGTGCCAGTAGCCGGGACACTTCGTCCGTTAGCAATCAGCCCCAGCATTTT.

The J gene is TRBJ2-7, the V gene TRBV19; 7 bases match TRBD2. The V and J ends lost 2 bases and 0 bases, in that order; junction bases with no gene match: 4. This CDR3 has 15 amino acids. CDR1 and CDR2 (germline): LNHDA, SQIVND (reference sequence). CDR3 DNA sequence: TGTGCCAGTAGTATAATGTGGGGGGGCTCCTACGAGCAGTACTTC. Its protein product is CASSIMWGGSYEQYF.

V gene TRBV5-1 combines with J gene TRBJ2-7, with 8 bases aligning to TRBD1. The CDR3 length is 16 residues. CDR1 SGHRS and CDR2 YFSETQ come from the germline V gene. The V segment lost 0 bases and the J segment 6 bases; nucleotides outside the gene matches: 11. The CDR3 reads CASSLGQGSATGEQYF. The CDR3 DNA reads as TGCGCCAGCAGCTTGGGACAGGGGTCGGCTACGGGCGAGCAGTACTTC.

The rearrangement links TRBV11-2 to TRBJ2-7; a possible D gene is TRBD2 (6 bases). From germline, CDR1 is SGHAT and CDR2 FQNNGV. V lost 1 base to trimming and J lost 2 bases, with 9 bases between them. This CDR3 is built from 14 residues. In DNA form, the CDR3 reads TGTGCCAGCAGCTTAGCGGGAGTCCCCTACGAGCAGTACTTC. Translation gives CASSLAGVPYEQYF.

The chain uses TRBV6-6 and TRBJ2-7, with D possibly being TRBD1 (6 bases). Looked up from germline, CDR1 is MNHNY and CDR2 is SVGAGI (reference sequence). The CDR3 has 13 residues. Trimming stripped 2 bases from V and 5 bases from J, with 10 bases between. The CDR3 sequence: CASSYAGANEQYF. The CDR3 DNA follows: TGTGCCAGCAGTTACGCAGGGGCGAACGAGCAGTACTTC.